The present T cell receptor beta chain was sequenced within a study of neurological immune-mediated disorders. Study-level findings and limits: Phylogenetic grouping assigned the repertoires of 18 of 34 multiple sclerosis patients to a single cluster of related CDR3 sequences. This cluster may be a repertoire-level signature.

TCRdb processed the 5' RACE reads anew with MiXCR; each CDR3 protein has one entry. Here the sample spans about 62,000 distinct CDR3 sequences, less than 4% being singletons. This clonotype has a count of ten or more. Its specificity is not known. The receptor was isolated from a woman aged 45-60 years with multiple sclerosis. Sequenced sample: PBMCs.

CDR3 DNA: TGCGCCAGCAGCCGAGATTATATGACGGGATCTGGAAACACCATATATTTT. The encoded protein is CASSRDYMTGSGNTIYF. V usage is TRBV5-1 and J usage is TRBJ1-3; no definite D call. The CDR3 spans 17 residues. With 4 bases removed from V and 1 base from J, the gap between germline ends came to 18 bases. Germline V gene data show CDR1 as SGHRS and CDR2 as YFSETQ.